This T cell receptor (beta chain) was observed in a study of cytomegalovirus exposure and HLA in healthy donors. Study details: From HLA-typed donors, an early data release held around 80 million unique TCRs. Study-wide findings and caveats: It was only CMV serostatus that was available as immune exposure information. Within the data, a cluster of highly shared sequence variants was likely a sequencing artifact. Researchers counted roughly 160 TCR beta chains as cytomegalovirus-associated.

V trimming: 3 bases; J trimming: 5 bases; junction bases outside the gene matches: 8. Germline V CDR1 and CDR2: SGHRS, YFSETQ. CDR3 length: 14 amino acids. 13 Jbeta primers and 60 Vbeta primers were used for the PCR. Here immunoSEQ multiplex PCR was the method, and the copy in TCRdb shows in-frame clones only, minus some. The repertoire holds approximately 30,000 clones, with about 65% as singletons. Worth noting for this clone: The target antigen is unknown.

The TCR comes from a man between 45 and 60 years old in good health and CMV-seropositive. The gene calls are TRBV5-1 and TRBJ2-7; TRBD1 agrees at 7 bases. The sample taken for sequencing was PBMCs. The CDR3 region has the DNA TGCGCCAGCAGCTCGGATACAGACAGGGACGAGCAGTACTTC. This gives the protein CASSSDTDRDEQYF.